This T cell receptor (beta chain) was obtained from a study of spatial heterogeneity in lung cancer. A single record per CDR3 protein comes from TCRdb applying MiXCR to the 5' RACE reads. The sample records about 27,000 distinct CDR3 sequences, around 6.5% being singletons. Time point of the sample: sample taken at primary tumor resection. General study points: Higher tumor mutation counts went along with higher counts of expanded intratumoral alpha and beta TCRs.

This clonotype was seen at least ten times. Its antigen is as yet unknown. Germline CDR1 SGHRS, CDR2 YFSETQ. V was cut by 1 base and J by 9 bases, with 11 bases left in between. The CDR3 sequence is 13 residues long. The chain combines TRBV5-1 with TRBJ2-1; no clear D. The material was lung tumor tissue, obtained at surgery. The sequence was obtained from a male donor with early-stage non-small cell lung cancer. The CDR3 DNA sequence: TGCGCCAGCAGCTTGAATGAAGATAGTGAGCAGTTCTTC. It specifies CASSLNEDSEQFF.